A single sample is the source of the 10 T cell receptor beta chains below, sequenced in a study of blood T cell repertoires in COVID-19. Method: immunoSEQ multiplex PCR; TCRdb's copy keeps in-frame clones and lacks some. The table includes about 190,000 clones, 88% detected once. The sample was peripheral blood. These receptors were taken from a young man with active or convalescent COVID-19.

V gene TRBV6-2 or TRBV6-3 combines with J gene TRBJ2-1; weak D call: TRBD2 (6 bases). This CDR3 is built from 14 residues. The ends were cut back, 5 bases at V and 2 bases at J, with 10 bases in the middle. Germline lookup yields CDR1 MNHEY and CDR2 SVGEGT. In DNA, the CDR3 is TGTGCCAGCAGTAGGACGGGAGCCTACAATGAGCAGTTCTTC. Translated, it gives CASSRTGAYNEQFF.

CDR3 coding DNA: TGTGCCAGCAGCCACAGGGCGAATAATTCACCCCTCCACTTT. Its protein is CASSHRANNSPLHF. This chain joins TRBV14 and TRBJ1-6, with TRBD1 as a possible D gene (5 bases). The CDR3 has 14 amino acids. Germline loops: CDR1 SGHDN, CDR2 FVKESK. Trimming cost V 3 bases and J 5 bases, with 8 bases left between them. The full variable domain, rest sourced from reference TRBV14 and TRBJ1-6, is EAGVTQFPSHSVIEKGQTVTLRCDPISGHDNLYWYRRVMGKEIKFLLHFVKESKQDESGMPNNRFLAERTGGTYSTLKVQPAELEDSGVYFCASSHRANNSPLHFGNGTRLTVT.

The rearrangement links TRBV7-8 to TRBJ2-3; TRBD2 might be the D (6 bases). Germline V lookup: CDR1 SGHVS, CDR2 FQNEAQ. CDR3 length equals 17 residues. The V and J ends lost 1 base and 4 bases respectively, with 18 bases between them. The chain's CDR3 is CASSLVRGGTRADTQYF. The CDR3, as DNA: TGTGCCAGCAGCTTAGTTCGCGGCGGGACCCGGGCAGATACGCAGTATTTT.

The CDR3 DNA reads as TGTGCCAGCAGCCTAAGACAGGGTCGAACAGATACGCAGTATTTT. Its protein product is CASSLRQGRTDTQYF. The chain is built from TRBV7-9 and TRBJ2-3; 7 bases align to TRBD1. The V segment lost 5 bases and the J segment 3 bases; nucleotides outside the gene matches: 8. The CDR3 is 15 amino acids. Germline V gives CDR1 SEHNR, CDR2 FQNEAQ (reference sequence).

The V and J genes are TRBV15 and TRBJ2-3, with 14 positions matching TRBD2. The V gene's germline CDR1 is LNHNV and CDR2 YYDKDF (reference sequence). Trimming removed 0 bases from V and 6 bases from J; junction bases left unmatched: 5. The CDR3 loop spans 17 amino acids. The CDR3 spells CATSRDRLAGGSDTQYF. CDR3 DNA: TGTGCCACCAGCAGAGACCGACTAGCGGGGGGGAGTGATACGCAGTATTTT. Looking up the rest from reference TRBV15 and TRBJ2-3 gives the full variable domain: DAMVIQNPRYQVTQFGKPVTLSCSQTLNHNVMYWYQQKSSQAPKLLFHYYDKDFNNEADTPDNFQSRRPNTSFCFLDIRSPGLGDTAMYLCATSRDRLAGGSDTQYFGPGTRLTVL.

This rearrangement joins TRBV7-9 to TRBJ1-3; no definite D call. The germline CDR1 and CDR2 sequences are SEHNR and FQNEAQ (reference sequence). This CDR3 region has 14 residues. Trimming took 1 base from V and 0 from J, leaving 4 bases between them. The CDR3 loop is CASSLGHSGNTIYF. CDR3 DNA: TGTGCCAGCAGCTTAGGTCACTCTGGAAACACCATATATTTT.

The chain has TRBV5-6 and TRBJ2-7; weak D call: TRBD2 (5 bases). Trimming removed 0 bases from V and 1 base from J, with 14 bases in between. The CDR3 totals 16 residues. Per the germline V gene, CDR1 is SGHDT and CDR2 is YYEEEE. The CDR3 nucleotides read TGTGCCAGCAGCTTGGCCTTTGGGAGAACTTCCTACGAGCAGTACTTC. Protein sequence: CASSLAFGRTSYEQYF.

V is TRBV3-1 (or the pseudogene TRBV3-2) and J is TRBJ1-4; a possible D gene is TRBD1 (6 bases). CDR1 is LGHDT and CDR2 is YNNKEL in the germline V gene (reference sequence). This CDR3 has 16 amino acids. Trimming took off 1 base at V and 11 bases at J, with 20 bases between the two ends. The CDR3 loop reads CASSQVSLVQGGKLFF. The CDR3 DNA reads TGTGCCAGCAGCCAAGTAAGCCTCGTACAGGGAGGGAAACTGTTTTTT.

This clone was seen just once. The chain couples TRBV19 to TRBJ1-5; D is ambiguous. From germline, CDR1 is LNHDA and CDR2 SQIVND (reference sequence). This CDR3 comprises 13 residues. V lost 5 bases and J lost 6, with 11 bases in between. The CDR3 region is CASSPVRVQPQHF. The CDR3 nucleotides are TGTGCCAGTAGTCCGGTGCGGGTTCAGCCCCAGCATTTT.

The chain carries TRBV13 and TRBJ2-5; D may be TRBD2 (5 bases). The CDR3 loop spans 15 amino acids. Between the trimmed V and J ends, which lost 5 bases and 5 bases, there was a span of 18 bases. Per the germline V gene, CDR1 is PRHDT and CDR2 is FYEKMQ (reference sequence). The CDR3 region is CASSASGFTRETQYF. The CDR3 nucleotides are TGTGCCAGCAGCGCCTCGGGATTCACAAGGGAGACCCAGTACTTC. The whole variable domain, filled in from reference TRBV13 and TRBJ2-5, reads AAGVIQSPRHLIKEKRETATLKCYPIPRHDTVYWYQQGPGQDPQFLISFYEKMQSDKGSIPDRFSAQQFSDYHSELNMSSLELGDSALYFCASSASGFTRETQYFGPGTRLLVL.